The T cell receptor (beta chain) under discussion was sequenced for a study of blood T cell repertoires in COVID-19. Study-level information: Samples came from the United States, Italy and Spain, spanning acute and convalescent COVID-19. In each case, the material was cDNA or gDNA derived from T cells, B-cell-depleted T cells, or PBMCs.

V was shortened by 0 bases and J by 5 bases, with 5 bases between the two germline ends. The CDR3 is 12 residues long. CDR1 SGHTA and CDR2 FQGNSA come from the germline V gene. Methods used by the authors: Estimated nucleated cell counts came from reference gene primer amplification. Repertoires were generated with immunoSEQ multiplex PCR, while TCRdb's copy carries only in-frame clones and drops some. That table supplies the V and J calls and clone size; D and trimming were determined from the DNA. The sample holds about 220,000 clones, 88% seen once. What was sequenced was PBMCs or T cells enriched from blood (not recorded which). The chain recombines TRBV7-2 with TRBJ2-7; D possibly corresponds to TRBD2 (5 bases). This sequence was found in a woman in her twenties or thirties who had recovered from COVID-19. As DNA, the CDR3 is TGTGCCAGCAGCTTAGCGCGGGACGAGCAGTACTTC. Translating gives CASSLARDEQYF.